The sequence of this T cell receptor beta chain was determined in a study of prognosis after radiotherapy for stage I lung cancer. Study-level findings and limits: The study found lower Shannon entropy after stereotactic body radiation therapy in patients who developed distant metastases. Median unique TCR clones dropped from roughly 10,000 to 7,000 after stereotactic body radiation therapy.

This clonotype is termed medium-sized. Its cognate antigen is unknown. Other malignancies, prior chemotherapy and prior radiotherapy were absent in all patients, each of whom was node-negative on CT and PET/CT. Amplicons of TCR beta CDR3 were generated from genomic DNA by two-round multiplex PCR. Round one of PCR was performed, and it used primers specific to each TRBV and TRBJ gene. TCRdb called the multiplex PCR reads again in MiXCR, with one record for every CDR3 protein. The sample has 11,000 to 15,000 distinct CDR3 sequences, roughly 26% seen once. V lost 6 bases, J lost 4 bases, and 7 bases stayed unmatched. The CDR3 is made up of 15 amino acids. Per the germline V gene, CDR1 is MNHNS and CDR2 is SASEGT.

The origin of this receptor is a donor over 45 with non-small cell lung cancer. The starting material was PBMCs, obtained before or after stereotactic body radiation therapy (not recorded which). V and J are TRBV6-1 and TRBJ2-5; 11 nucleotides match TRBD1. Here the CDR3 reads CASRVAGTGGETQYF. DNA for the CDR3: TGTGCCAGCAGGGTTGCCGGGACAGGGGGAGAGACCCAGTACTTC.